This TCR beta chain appears in the sequencing data of a study of regulatory T cells in long-lasting Graves disease (dated by TCRdb to the early 2020s). A note on the overall study: Persistent Graves' disease meant more than 5 years of antithyroid drug treatment with TSH receptor autoantibodies that stayed positive. Persistent Graves' disease patients were compared with newly diagnosed Graves' disease patients by peripheral blood TCR sequencing and RNA sequencing. The study took place in China and was registered as a clinical trial. A total of around 35 samples underwent TCR sequencing: 13 from persistent and approximately 20 from newly diagnosed Graves' disease patients. Antithyroid drugs had been taken for roughly 10 years on average by persistent Graves' disease patients in the clinical cohort.

Preparation of the library involved multiplex PCR. The reads were generated on an Illumina HiSeq 4000. CDR3 regions were amplified by Arm-PCR with iRepertoire HTBI primers to construct TCR beta libraries. Gel purification was performed on PCR products prior to sequencing. On the study's bioinformatics: Across samples, 55 to 80 TRBV and 13 to 15 TRBJ segments were identified and used for gene usage analysis of CDR3 amino acid clonotypes. Filtered high-quality paired reads were merged into contigs using COPE and FqMerger. BLAST was used to align contigs to the IMGT TRBV, TRBD and TRBJ reference genes, and CDR3 was defined following IMGT. Highly expanded clones were defined as clonotypes with a frequency above 0.1%. Shannon entropy served as the measure of repertoire diversity, while the Gini coefficient captured V-J evenness. A clonotype found in more than one individual was treated as public. TCRdb reprocessed the public reads (quality trimming at Q25 with fastp, clone calling with MiXCR) and kept in-frame beta chains. Each entry merges the rows of one CDR3 protein and shows their most common DNA and genes. These V and J calls are TCRdb output, not the study's own analysis. For this sample the table gives some 430,000 distinct CDR3 sequences, of which about 22% were detected only once. The top ten constitute roughly 7.1% of the sample.

The study at large found these results: Patients with persistent disease shared more public clonotypes (around 2,500) than newly diagnosed patients did (approximately 970). Preferential use of TRBV28, TRBJ1-2 and TRBJ2-5 was observed in persistent disease, whereas TRBV20-1 and TRBJ2-1 were favored in newly diagnosed disease. Only peripheral blood was studied, because thyroid tissue, the primary lesion, was inaccessible. Sequencing and analysis were limited to the TCR beta chain. Lower TCR Shannon entropy and fewer highly expanded clones were observed in persistent Graves' disease patients than in newly diagnosed patients, which suggested clonal expansion. The authors noted that the small sample size was a limitation that may lower accuracy.

This clonotype has a count of ten or more. Its antigen is currently not known. Base qualities were left out, and no much larger clone turns up one base away. In light of the paper, this sample's time point label describes: persistent/refractory GD, antithyroid drugs over 5 years with positive TRAb. For both TCR sequencing and RNA sequencing, RNA was extracted from PBMCs in TRIzol. The diagnosis of Graves' disease was made according to American Thyroid Association guidelines. The patients came from an endocrinology department in Xi'an, China. Each patient gave roughly 8.4 milliliters of peripheral blood, collected in an EDTA anticoagulant tube. Ficoll Paque Plus density gradient separation was used to isolate PBMCs, and no further T cell sorting was done. An Agilent 2100 Bioanalyzer and agarose gel were used to check RNA quality, while a NanoDrop 2000 measured RNA concentration. The CDR3 contains 13 residues, cysteine and phenylalanine counted. Only the CDR3 DNA stays, 39 bases, in frame from base 1. In the germline V gene, CDR1 corresponds to SNHLY and CDR2 to FYNNEI. V lost 3 bases and J lost 7 bases; the stretch between them is 13 bases long.

Material: peripheral blood mononuclear cells (PBMCs), obtained when the disease was refractory, from a patient treated with antithyroid drugs. The sequence links TRBV2 to TRBJ2-7; the D call is possibly TRBD1 or TRBD2, each sharing 5 bases. This clonotype was sampled from a female donor with Graves disease. This receptor has the CDR3 CASSDRDLGEQYF. Read as DNA, the sequence is TGTGCCAGCAGTGACCGGGACCTCGGAGAGCAGTACTTC.